These 9 T cell receptor beta chains came from one sample sequenced in a study of CD8 T cells in Susac syndrome. Reverse transcription used roughly 0.5 to 1 ug RNA and random hexamers. In TCRdb, the immunoSEQ multiplex PCR reads were re-called with MiXCR into one record per CDR3 protein. The repertoire holds roughly 220,000 distinct CDR3 sequences, with about 94% as singletons. The sequencing sample was made of CD4+ T cells from PBMCs. The receptor source for this set is a human donor with Susac syndrome.

This clonotype was seen only once. This chain uses TRBV27 with TRBJ2-6; D might be TRBD1 (5 bases). Trimming cost V 3 bases and J 2 bases, with 14 bases left between them. The CDR3 consists of 17 residues. CDR1 is MNHEY, CDR2 SMNVEV, per germline (reference sequence). This CDR3 reads CASSFSVPGTGANVLTF. The CDR3 region has the DNA TGTGCCAGCAGTTTTTCGGTTCCAGGGACTGGGGCCAACGTCCTGACTTTC.

The V gene is TRBV9, the J gene TRBJ2-1, with D possibly TRBD1 on 6 matching bases. With 4 bases removed from V and 5 bases from J, the gap between germline ends came to 13 bases. Germline CDR1 and CDR2: SGDLS and YYNGEE. CDR3 size: 14 residues. The CDR3 DNA sequence: TGTGCCAGCAGCATGAGGACAGAAAACAATGAGCAGTTCTTC. Translation gives CASSMRTENNEQFF.

The V gene is TRBV5-4, the J gene TRBJ1-4; no definite D call. V lost 0 bases, J lost 8 bases, and 17 bases lay in between. CDR3 length: 16 residues. Germline values: CDR1 SGHNT, CDR2 YYREEE (reference sequence). CDR3 in amino acids: CASSLAEGREGEKLFF. CDR3 coding DNA: TGTGCCAGCAGCTTGGCCGAAGGGCGGGAGGGAGAAAAACTGTTTTTT.

This CDR3 is CSARAGGADVFSGANVLTF. DNA for the CDR3: TGCAGTGCTAGAGCTGGCGGGGCTGATGTTTTCTCTGGGGCCAACGTCCTGACTTTC. This chain links TRBV20-1 with TRBJ2-6, with D possibly matching TRBD2 (6 bases). Trimming removed 1 base from V and 0 bases from J, with 19 bases in between. CDR1 is DFQATT, CDR2 SNEGSKA, per germline (reference sequence). This CDR3 is built from 19 residues.

There are a few counts of this clonotype. The chain couples TRBV30 to TRBJ2-5; TRBD1 matches at 9 bases. Germline values: CDR1 GTSNPN, CDR2 SVGIG (reference sequence). The CDR3 totals 12 residues. J lost 5 bases, V lost 7 bases, and 5 bases had no gene match. The CDR3 sequence is CASDRGGETQYF. CDR3 DNA sequence: TGTGCCTCCGACAGGGGGGGTGAGACCCAGTACTTC.

V is TRBV20-1 and J is TRBJ1-1; 10 bases fit TRBD1. The germline gives CDR1 DFQATT, CDR2 SNEGSKA (reference sequence). Losses at the gene ends were 2 bases for V and 7 bases for J; bases not matched to a gene: 10. This CDR3 has 15 residues. The CDR3 sequence is CSARPGQGPYSEAFF. DNA of the CDR3: TGCAGTGCTAGACCGGGACAGGGGCCCTACAGTGAAGCTTTCTTT.

The chain joins TRBV7-2 to TRBJ2-7; 12 bases match TRBD2. Germline V lookup: CDR1 SGHTA, CDR2 FQGNSA. The CDR3 is made up of 15 amino acids. Germline trimming cut 4 bases from V and 4 bases from J; bases unmatched to any gene: 5. The CDR3, as DNA: TGTGCCAGCAGCTCAACACTAGCGGGGGGTTACGAGCAGTACTTC. Translated: CASSSTLAGGYEQYF.

The rearrangement links TRBV20-1 to TRBJ1-4; D perhaps matches TRBD1 (6 bases). The CDR3 sequence is 15 residues long. Germline V CDR1 and CDR2: DFQATT, SNEGSKA (reference sequence). The V end was cut by 5 bases, the J end by 2 bases, with 15 bases between. The DNA of the CDR3 is TGCAGTGCTCTCACAGGGCCCCGGACTAATGAAAAACTGTTTTTT. Amino acids: CSALTGPRTNEKLFF.

The chain uses TRBV3-1 and TRBJ1-6; a possible D gene is TRBD1 (5 bases). V was cut by 1 base and J by 7 bases, with 11 bases left in between. The CDR3 has 15 amino acids. Germline CDR1 is LGHDT and CDR2 is YNNKEL (reference sequence). The CDR3 DNA sequence: TGTGCCAGCAGCCAAGGAGCAGGGCCCAATTCACCCCTCCACTTT. The encoded protein is CASSQGAGPNSPLHF.